These 26 T cell receptor beta chains share one sample of origin, sequenced in a study of T cell changes during pregnancy in multiple sclerosis. Repertoires were generated with immunoSEQ multiplex PCR, while TCRdb's copy carries only in-frame clones and drops some. The sample carries about 49,000 clones, 90% recorded once. The specimen was peripheral blood, collected after pregnancy. All receptors come from a female donor in good health, enrolled as a control in a pregnancy study.

The genes are TRBV6-4 and TRBJ1-1; 7 bases match TRBD1. This CDR3 contains 14 residues. From germline, CDR1 is MRHNA and CDR2 SNTAGT. With 5 bases clipped from V and 3 bases from J, the junction kept 6 bases outside the gene matches. The CDR3 reads CASSPTGEDTEAFF. CDR3 DNA sequence: TGTGCCAGCAGTCCAACAGGGGAGGACACTGAAGCTTTCTTT.

The genes are TRBV19 and TRBJ1-4, with a possible D match to TRBD1 (5 bases). The V and J ends lost 7 bases and 8 bases respectively, with 17 bases between them. Germline CDR1 and CDR2: LNHDA and SQIVND (reference sequence). The CDR3 is 14 residues long. The CDR3 region is CASIGGALEEKLFF. The CDR3 region has the DNA TGTGCCAGTATAGGAGGGGCGCTCGAAGAAAAACTGTTTTTT.

The V and J genes are TRBV29-1 and TRBJ2-2; TRBD2 is a possible D gene (6 bases). The CDR3 consists of 14 residues. Trimming took 3 bases from V and 3 from J, leaving 11 bases between them. The germline CDR1 and CDR2 sequences are SQVTM and ANQGSEA. The CDR3 protein is CSVDRSGDTGELFF. The CDR3 nucleotides are TGCAGCGTTGATCGATCGGGGGACACCGGGGAGCTGTTTTTT.

V usage is TRBV6-1 and J usage is TRBJ2-2, with 9 bases lining up with TRBD1. Per the germline V gene, CDR1 is MNHNS and CDR2 is SASEGT. V gave up 6 bases and J gave up 9 bases; unmatched junction bases: 5. The CDR3 covers 13 residues. The CDR3 loop reads CASSRDRDRELFF. The CDR3 DNA follows: TGTGCCAGCAGCAGGGACAGGGACCGGGAGCTGTTTTTT.

V usage is TRBV27 and J usage is TRBJ1-1; the match to TRBD1 covers 7 bases. The CDR3 totals 13 residues. CDR1 and CDR2 from the germline V gene are MNHEY and SMNVEV (reference sequence). V was pared by 8 bases and J by 4 bases, with 7 bases of the junction left unmatched. CDR3 bases: TGTGCCAGCTCGGGGTACAGGGGCACTGAAGCTTTCTTT. It is translated as CASSGYRGTEAFF.

The genes are TRBV4-3 and TRBJ2-7; D perhaps matches TRBD2 (7 bases). The CDR3 runs 14 residues. V lost 8 bases, J lost 0 bases, and 14 bases lay in between. Germline assignment: CDR1 LGHNA and CDR2 YSLEER. This CDR3 is CASRGALDSYEQYF. The CDR3 DNA follows: TGCGCCAGCCGGGGGGCCCTGGACTCCTACGAGCAGTACTTC.

CDR3 coding DNA: TGTGCCAGCAGATCCGACAGGGATAATTGGTGGAAGCAGTACTTC. Translation: CASRSDRDNWWKQYF. This chain joins TRBV11-2 and TRBJ2-7; 7 nucleotides match TRBD1. The CDR3 spans 15 residues. Germline CDR1 is SGHAT and CDR2 is FQNNGV. The J segment lost 8 bases and the V segment lost 6 bases, leaving 16 bases of the junction unmatched.

The chain links TRBV27 to TRBJ2-7, with D hard to call. CDR3 size: 15 residues. Germline V gene data show CDR1 as MNHEY and CDR2 as SMNVEV (reference sequence). Trimming removed 3 bases at V and 6 bases at J, with 18 bases between. The CDR3 loop is CASSFTIGRPTEQYF. For the CDR3, the DNA is TGTGCCAGCAGTTTTACAATTGGCAGGCCCACCGAGCAGTACTTC.

This sequence joins TRBV27 and TRBJ2-7, with 10 bases identical to TRBD2. Germline-derived CDR1 and CDR2 are MNHEY and SMNVEV (reference sequence). The V and J ends lost 6 bases and 2 bases, in that order; junction bases with no gene match: 4. This CDR3 region has 14 residues. CDR3 amino acids: CASRWTSGAYEQYF. CDR3 in DNA: TGTGCCAGCAGGTGGACTAGCGGAGCCTACGAGCAGTACTTC.

The rearrangement joins TRBV30 to TRBJ2-7; 8 bases agree with TRBD2. V shed 2 bases, J shed 8 bases, and the junction held 11 bases outside the gene matches. Germline V gives CDR1 GTSNPN, CDR2 SVGIG (reference sequence). The CDR3 totals 14 residues. The CDR3 DNA sequence: TGTGCCTGGAGTCGGCTAGCGGGCACGAACCAGCAGTACTTC. Translated: CAWSRLAGTNQQYF.

The genes are TRBV5-6 and TRBJ1-1; a weak D match, TRBD1 (5 bases). Trimming removed 1 base at V and 5 bases at J, with 15 bases between. This CDR3 has 15 residues. CDR1 is SGHDT and CDR2 is YYEEEE in the germline V gene. For the CDR3, the DNA is TGTGCCAGCAGCTTGTTTGCAGGGAAGGGGACTGAAGCTTTCTTT. Amino acid sequence: CASSLFAGKGTEAFF.

The gene calls are TRBV5-5 and TRBJ1-4; maybe TRBD1 (5 bases). Germline V CDR1 and CDR2: SGHKS, YYEKEE (reference sequence). Trimming cost V 0 bases and J 8 bases, with 11 bases left between them. This CDR3 spans 14 amino acids. In DNA form, the CDR3 reads TGTGCCAGCAGCTTGGGGGGCTCAAAGGAAAAACTGTTTTTT. Protein sequence: CASSLGGSKEKLFF. Using reference TRBV5-5 and TRBJ1-4 for the parts outside the CDR3, the full variable domain is DAGVTQSPTHLIKTRGQQVTLRCSPISGHKSVSWYQQVLGQGPQFIFQYYEKEERGRGNFPDRFSARQFPNYSSELNVNALLLGDSALYLCASSLGGSKEKLFFGSGTQLSVL.

The V gene is TRBV7-3, the J gene TRBJ1-1, with 8 positions matching TRBD1. Unmatched junction bases numbered 5, after V lost 5 bases and J lost 3 bases. The CDR3 loop spans 14 amino acids. Germline V gene lookup returns CDR1 SGHTA and CDR2 FQGTGA. CDR3 sequence: CASSARGPDTEAFF. The CDR3 DNA sequence: TGTGCCAGCAGCGCCAGGGGGCCGGACACTGAAGCTTTCTTT. Looking up the rest from reference TRBV7-3 and TRBJ1-1 gives the full variable domain: GAGVSQTPSNKVTEKGKYVELRCDPISGHTALYWYRQSLGQGPEFLIYFQGTGAADDSGLPNDRFFAVRPEGSVSTLKIQRTERGDSAVYLCASSARGPDTEAFFGQGTRLTVV.

Here the CDR3 reads CSGGTGNHEQYF. Written as DNA, the CDR3 is TGCAGCGGAGGGACAGGGAACCACGAGCAGTACTTC. The genes are TRBV29-1 and TRBJ2-7, with 9 bases lining up with TRBD1. CDR3 length: 12 amino acids. Per germline, CDR1 SQVTM and CDR2 ANQGSEA. With V trimmed by 7 bases and J by 5 bases, 6 bases remained unmatched.

This chain links TRBV12-1 with TRBJ2-3; the DNA was not used to check the table's D call, TRBD2. TRBV12-1 is classified as a pseudogene. This CDR3 has 13 amino acids. The CDR3: CATLSGGTDTQYF. CDR3 DNA sequence: TGTGCCACCTTATCGGGGGGGACAGATACGCAGTATTTT.

This chain joins TRBV5-5 and TRBJ1-6; D remains ambiguous. CDR3 length equals 17 residues. Germline CDR1 is SGHKS and CDR2 is YYEKEE (reference sequence). The V end lost 4 bases, the J end lost 6 bases, and 20 bases lay between the germline ends. In DNA, the CDR3 is TGTGCCAGCAGCGGTGAGGGTAGGCAGACTTTTAATTCACCCCTCCACTTT. It specifies CASSGEGRQTFNSPLHF.

The rearrangement links TRBV5-8 to TRBJ1-3; D remains ambiguous. Deletions cut 7 bases from V and 4 bases from J, with 6 bases between. The CDR3 extends over 11 amino acids. Looked up from germline, CDR1 is SGHTS and CDR2 is YDEGEE. CDR3 residues: CASRRGNTIYF. The DNA for the CDR3 is TGTGCCAGCCGCAGGGGAAACACCATATATTTT.

This chain connects TRBV4-2 to TRBJ2-1, with TRBD2 matching 10 bases. CDR1 and CDR2 from the germline V gene are LGHNA and YNFKEQ. This CDR3 is 14 amino acids long. The trim removed 0 bases at V and 10 bases at J, leaving 3 bases unmatched. The CDR3 nucleotides are TGTGCCAGCAGCCAAGAACTAGCGGGGACCGAGCAGTTCTTC. The encoded protein is CASSQELAGTEQFF.

The chain links TRBV7-9 to TRBJ1-1; D uncertain. V lost 2 bases and J 7 bases, leaving 11 bases between the germline ends. Germline V lookup: CDR1 SEHNR, CDR2 FQNEAQ (reference sequence). The CDR3 loop spans 13 amino acids. CDR3 in DNA: TGTGCCAGCAGCTTAAACGCACAGAGTGAAGCTTTCTTT. It codes for CASSLNAQSEAFF.

This sequence joins TRBV28 and TRBJ1-2; D gene unclear. Germline assignment: CDR1 MDHEN and CDR2 SYDVKM. Trimming took off 4 bases at V and 8 bases at J, with 8 bases between the two ends. CDR3 length: 11 residues. CDR3 in DNA: TGTGCCAGCAGTTCCTCTCGGGGCTACACCTTC. It yields the protein CASSSSRGYTF.

V usage is TRBV6-5 and J usage is TRBJ2-1; tentatively, D is TRBD2 (6 bases). CDR1 is MNHEY, CDR2 SVGAGI, per germline. The V end lost 2 bases, the J end lost 7 bases, and 6 bases lay between the germline ends. The CDR3 consists of 12 residues. CDR3 in DNA: TGTGCCAGCAGTTACGGGGGGAATGAGCAGTTCTTC. As protein: CASSYGGNEQFF.

The rearrangement uses TRBV11-3 and TRBJ2-5, with 7 nucleotides matching TRBD2. The V and J ends lost 1 base and 4 bases, in that order; junction bases with no gene match: 6. The CDR3 loop spans 15 amino acids. CDR1 SGHNT and CDR2 YENEEA come from the germline V gene. The CDR3 reads CASSLGVPGGETQYF. The CDR3 nucleotides read TGTGCCAGCAGCTTAGGTGTCCCGGGAGGAGAGACCCAGTACTTC.

This sequence joins TRBV5-1 and TRBJ1-1, with TRBD1 matching over 10 bases. The junction had 5 bases not matched to a gene; V was cut back by 4 bases and J by 5 bases. Germline loops: CDR1 SGHRS, CDR2 YFSETQ. The CDR3 loop spans 14 amino acids. As DNA, the CDR3 is TGCGCCAGCAGCGCCGGGACAGGGGTAACTGAAGCTTTCTTT. Translated: CASSAGTGVTEAFF. Full variable domain (outside the CDR3, taken from reference TRBV5-1 and TRBJ1-1): KAGVTQTPRYLIKTRGQQVTLSCSPISGHRSVSWYQQTPGQGLQFLFEYFSETQRNKGNFPGRFSGRQFSNSRSEMNVSTLELGDSALYLCASSAGTGVTEAFFGQGTRLTVV.

The chain joins TRBV9 to TRBJ2-7, with D uncertain. The length of the CDR3 is 12 residues. Germline V gene sequence: CDR1 SGDLS, CDR2 YYNGEE. Between the trimmed V and J ends, which lost 4 bases and 5 bases, there was a span of 10 bases. The CDR3 spells CASSLHGNEQYF. CDR3 bases: TGTGCCAGCAGCCTCCACGGTAACGAGCAGTACTTC.

The chain recombines TRBV28 with TRBJ2-3, with 7 bases lining up with TRBD2. The germline CDR1 and CDR2 sequences are MDHEN and SYDVKM. V trimming: 6 bases; J trimming: 4 bases; junction bases outside the gene matches: 10. The CDR3 contains 15 residues. The CDR3: CASRTGLAESDTQYF. For the CDR3, the DNA is TGTGCCAGCAGGACGGGTCTAGCGGAATCAGATACGCAGTATTTT. The full variable domain, with the rest looked up from reference TRBV28 and TRBJ2-3, is DVKVTQSSRYLVKRTGEKVFLECVQDMDHENMFWYRQDPGLGLRLIYFSYDVKMKEKGDIPEGYSVSREKKERFSLILESASTNQTSMYLCASRTGLAESDTQYFGPGTRLTVL.

V usage is TRBV9 and J usage is TRBJ2-3; 14 nucleotides align to TRBD2. CDR3 length equals 20 residues. Germline lookup yields CDR1 SGDLS and CDR2 YYNGEE. V shed 4 bases, J shed 4 bases, and the junction held 17 bases outside the gene matches. The CDR3 coding sequence is TGTGCCAGCAGCACCGACGAAAAGGGACTAGCGGGGGCCGGGGCAGATACGCAGTATTTT. Amino acid sequence: CASSTDEKGLAGAGADTQYF.